Presented here are 30 T cell receptor beta chains from one specimen sequenced in a study of PD-1 blockade in mismatch repair-deficient tumors. The table came from immunoSEQ multiplex PCR; TCRdb's copy has only in-frame clones and leaves some out. The sample yields about 79,000 clones, more than 80% seen once. The sequencing here drew on peripheral blood, taken 44 weeks after starting pembrolizumab. Every receptor here comes from an adult with mismatch repair-deficient cancer.

The chain joins TRBV29-1 to TRBJ2-5, with TRBD1 as a possible D gene (6 bases). Deletions cut 5 bases from V and 1 base from J, with 14 bases between. CDR3 length equals 14 residues. Germline V lookup: CDR1 SQVTM, CDR2 ANQGSEA. The CDR3 region has the DNA TGCAGCGTTCAGACAGGTCCTAGCCAAGAGACCCAGTACTTC. This encodes CSVQTGPSQETQYF.

This clone has just one count. This chain joins TRBV18 and TRBJ2-7, with D possibly being TRBD1 or TRBD2 (5 bases each). Germline loops: CDR1 KGHSH, CDR2 LQKENI. This CDR3 comprises 15 residues. V lost 2 bases, J lost 5 bases, and 16 bases lay in between. The CDR3 DNA is TGTGCCAGCTCACCAACAGGTTTCTTCGGGAACGAGCAGTACTTC. Translating it yields CASSPTGFFGNEQYF.

The chain has TRBV7-3 and TRBJ2-5, with D perhaps matching TRBD1 or TRBD2 (5 bases each). The CDR3 extends over 11 amino acids. V was shortened by 6 bases and J by 6 bases, with 8 bases between the two germline ends. The V gene's germline CDR1 is SGHTA and CDR2 FQGTGA. The CDR3: CASRRGQTQYF. For the CDR3, the DNA is TGTGCCAGCAGACGGGGCCAGACCCAGTACTTC.

The chain recombines TRBV6-6 with TRBJ2-7; D call uncertain. The CDR3 covers 11 residues. Trimming shortened V by 10 bases and J by 4 bases, and 11 bases separated the two germline ends. Germline assignment: CDR1 MNHNY and CDR2 SVGAGI (reference sequence). The CDR3 region is CATQTGYEQYF. CDR3 coding DNA: TGTGCCACCCAGACCGGGTACGAGCAGTACTTC.

To note about this clone: Lacking the conserved final phenylalanine or tryptophan, this CDR3 likely reflects a read error. V is TRBV27 and J is TRBJ1-2; a possible D gene is TRBD1 (5 bases). Germline V gene sequence: CDR1 MNHEY, CDR2 SMNVEV (reference sequence). V lost 5 bases and J 6 bases, leaving 10 bases between the germline ends. The CDR3 is 12 amino acids. The CDR3 sequence: CASSRRGDGYTL. In nucleotides, the CDR3 is TGTGCCAGCAGTCGTAGGGGAGATGGCTACACCTTA.

This clone is a singleton in its sample. CDR3 nucleotide sequence: TGTGCCAGCAGCTACCGGGACCACGGAGAGGGATACGAGCAGTACTTC. It is translated as CASSYRDHGEGYEQYF. V is TRBV11-3 and J is TRBJ2-7; D tentatively fits TRBD1 or TRBD2 (5 bases each). Per the germline V gene, CDR1 is SGHNT and CDR2 is YENEEA. The CDR3 covers 16 residues. V lost 4 bases, J lost 4 bases, and 20 bases lay in between.

The CDR3 loop reads CASSLTGELFF. CDR3 DNA sequence: TGTGCCAGTAGCCTTACCGGGGAGCTGTTTTTT. The chain uses TRBV19 and TRBJ2-2; D remains ambiguous. CDR3 length: 11 residues. The germline V gene encodes CDR1 LNHDA and CDR2 SQIVND (reference sequence). V lost 6 bases and J lost 5, with 4 bases in between.

J is TRBJ1-3 and V is TRBV4-1; D is perhaps TRBD1 (5 bases). CDR1 is MGHRA and CDR2 is YSYEKL in the germline V gene. Trimming removed 4 bases from V and 1 base from J, with 26 bases in between. The CDR3 is 20 amino acids. CDR3 coding DNA: TGCGCCAGCAGCCCACCACCCGTGGGCAGGGACTGGCGGTCTGGAAACACCATATATTTT. Translation: CASSPPPVGRDWRSGNTIYF.

The V and J genes are TRBV11-2 and TRBJ2-7; D not resolved. Trimming cost V 6 bases and J 3 bases, with 6 bases left between them. CDR3 length: 11 residues. The germline CDR1 and CDR2 sequences are SGHAT and FQNNGV. CDR3 sequence: CASSLNYEQYF. In DNA form, the CDR3 reads TGTGCCAGCAGTCTCAACTACGAGCAGTACTTC.

The chain uses TRBV12-5 and TRBJ2-5; 10 bases agree with TRBD1. J was trimmed by 3 bases and V by 6 bases; bases with no gene match: 4. This CDR3 contains 14 residues. Germline CDR1 and CDR2: LGHNT and FRNRAP. CDR3 in amino acids: CASGWTGGEETQYF. Here the CDR3 DNA reads TGTGCTAGTGGCTGGACAGGGGGGGAAGAGACCCAGTACTTC. Full variable domain (rest looked up from reference TRBV12-5 and TRBJ2-5): DARVTQTPRHKVTEMGQEVTMRCQPILGHNTVFWYRQTMMQGLELLAYFRNRAPLDDSGMPKDRFSAEMPDATLATLKIQPSEPRDSAVYFCASGWTGGEETQYFGPGTRLLVL.

The CDR3 protein is CASSEDSSYYEQYF. The CDR3 DNA reads as TGTGCCAGCAGTGAGGACAGTTCGTACTACGAGCAGTACTTC. The chain joins TRBV2 to TRBJ2-7; D may be TRBD1 (6 bases). The CDR3 consists of 14 residues. Trimming cost V 3 bases and J 3 bases, with 12 bases left between them. In germline, CDR1 is SNHLY, CDR2 FYNNEI.

V usage is TRBV6-1 and J usage is TRBJ2-7, with 10 bases aligning to TRBD2. Germline trimming cut 7 bases from V and 2 bases from J; bases unmatched to any gene: 8. The CDR3 runs to 15 residues. The germline gives CDR1 MNHNS, CDR2 SASEGT. DNA for the CDR3: TGTGCCAGCACACCCGGGACTAGCGAGACCTACGAGCAGTACTTC. It codes for CASTPGTSETYEQYF.

The chain carries TRBV15 and TRBJ2-1; D might be TRBD2 (6 bases). There are 14 residues in the CDR3. V was trimmed by 0 bases and J by 8 bases, leaving 11 bases between them. Germline lookup yields CDR1 LNHNV and CDR2 YYDKDF (reference sequence). CDR3 sequence: CATSRDPREDEQFF. The CDR3 coding sequence is TGTGCCACCAGCAGAGATCCGAGGGAGGATGAGCAGTTCTTC.

The CDR3 here is CASRLTGGNEQFF. The CDR3 region has the DNA TGTGCCAGCAGACTAACAGGGGGCAATGAGCAGTTCTTC. The chain employs TRBV2 and TRBJ2-1, with 8 bases lining up with TRBD1. The germline gives CDR1 SNHLY, CDR2 FYNNEI. The trim removed 6 bases at V and 6 bases at J, leaving 4 bases unmatched. The CDR3 loop spans 13 amino acids. Combining the CDR3 with reference TRBV2 and TRBJ2-1 gives the whole variable domain EPEVTQTPSHQVTQMGQEVILRCVPISNHLYFYWYRQILGQKVEFLVSFYNNEISEKSEIFDDQFSVERPDGSNFTLKIRSTKLEDSAMYFCASRLTGGNEQFFGPGTRLTVL.

This chain joins TRBV5-1 and TRBJ2-1, with D possibly matching TRBD2 (5 bases). The length of the CDR3 is 15 residues. CDR1 and CDR2 from the germline V gene are SGHRS and YFSETQ. V was cut by 1 base and J by 1 base, with 9 bases left in between. CDR3 bases: TGCGCCAGCAGCTTGAGGTCGGGATCCTACAATGAGCAGTTCTTC. It encodes CASSLRSGSYNEQFF.

J is TRBJ2-1 and V is TRBV5-3, with D perhaps given as TRBD1 or TRBD2 (5 bases each). TRBV5-3 is an ORF, and what it does is uncertain. The CDR3 runs 12 residues. Trimming cost V 3 bases and J 12 bases, with 13 bases left between them. The CDR3 DNA reads as TGTGCCAGAAGCTGGCCAGGGAGCAGGCAGTTCTTC. It is translated as CARSWPGSRQFF.

The genes are TRBV4-1 and TRBJ2-7; possibly TRBD2 for D (5 bases). V lost 0 bases and J 3 bases, leaving 12 bases between the germline ends. This CDR3 has 15 residues. Germline V lookup: CDR1 MGHRA, CDR2 YSYEKL. The CDR3 DNA sequence: TGCGCCAGCAGCCAAGATCACTCGACTAACTACGAGCAGTACTTC. Its protein is CASSQDHSTNYEQYF.

A few counts support this clone. The chain employs TRBV10-2 and TRBJ2-7, with 14 bases that match TRBD2. The germline gives CDR1 WSHSY, CDR2 SAAADI. Trimming took 4 bases from V and 4 from J; bases not matched to a gene: 15. CDR3 size: 19 residues. The CDR3 nucleotides read TGCGCCAGCAGTGGGTACTCCGGGACTAGCGGGAGATGGGTTTACGAGCAGTACTTC. Protein: CASSGYSGTSGRWVYEQYF.

The genes are TRBV5-6 and TRBJ2-1, with TRBD2 as a possible D gene (5 bases). Deletions cut 1 base from V and 8 bases from J, with 19 bases between. Per the germline V gene, CDR1 is SGHDT and CDR2 is YYEEEE. This CDR3 comprises 16 residues. CDR3 amino acids: CASSLLLARYVDEQFF. As DNA, the CDR3 is TGTGCCAGCAGCTTGCTCTTAGCGAGGTACGTCGATGAGCAGTTCTTC.

The CDR3: CASSYSRLAGGGEQYF. The CDR3 coding sequence is TGTGCCAGCAGTTACTCGAGACTAGCGGGAGGGGGAGAGCAGTACTTC. The chain couples TRBV6-5 to TRBJ2-7; TRBD2 aligns across 14 bases. Germline CDR1 and CDR2: MNHEY and SVGAGI. J gave up 7 bases and V 0 bases, and 5 bases lay outside the gene matches. The CDR3 runs 16 residues.

The chain employs TRBV27 and TRBJ2-5, with D uncertain. The CDR3 totals 15 residues. Germline-derived CDR1 and CDR2 are MNHEY and SMNVEV (reference sequence). With 0 bases removed from V and 0 bases from J, the gap between germline ends came to 8 bases. The chain's CDR3 is CASSLSAGYQETQYF. The CDR3 nucleotides are TGTGCCAGCAGTTTATCGGCCGGGTACCAAGAGACCCAGTACTTC.

The V gene is TRBV7-2, the J gene TRBJ1-1; D is possibly TRBD1 (6 bases). Germline CDR1 and CDR2: SGHTA and FQGNSA. The CDR3 totals 14 residues. Trimming took off 7 bases at V and 0 bases at J, with 12 bases between the two ends. The CDR3 loop reads CASTSGHMNTEAFF. In DNA, the CDR3 is TGTGCCAGCACCTCGGGACACATGAACACTGAAGCTTTCTTT.

This chain links TRBV27 with TRBJ2-7; D is possibly TRBD1 or TRBD2 (5 bases each). V dropped 2 bases and J dropped 6 bases, with 8 bases sitting between them. The CDR3 sequence is 12 residues long. From germline, CDR1 is MNHEY and CDR2 SMNVEV (reference sequence). CDR3 DNA sequence: TGTGCCAGCAGTTTAAGTGGGGGCGAGCAGTACTTC. Residues: CASSLSGGEQYF.

The chain is built from TRBV7-9 and TRBJ2-2; D is uncertain. V lost 1 base to trimming and J lost 5 bases, with 11 bases between them. The CDR3 loop spans 15 amino acids. The germline V gene encodes CDR1 SEHNR and CDR2 FQNEAQ (reference sequence). CDR3 bases: TGTGCCAGCAGCTTAGGAGATGCGACAACCGGGGAGCTGTTTTTT. It encodes CASSLGDATTGELFF. The complete variable domain, with remaining parts taken from reference TRBV7-9 and TRBJ2-2, reads DTGVSQNPRHKITKRGQNVTFRCDPISEHNRLYWYRQTLGQGPEFLTYFQNEAQLEKSRLLSDRFSAERPKGSFSTLEIQRTEQGDSAMYLCASSLGDATTGELFFGEGSRLTVL.

Written as DNA, the CDR3 is TGTGCCAGCAGCGTAGAGGGAGACACCGATCAGCCCCAGCATTTT. Translated, it gives CASSVEGDTDQPQHF. The chain has TRBV9 and TRBJ1-5; D remains unclear. Germline assignment: CDR1 SGDLS and CDR2 YYNGEE. CDR3 length: 15 amino acids. V was trimmed by 0 bases and J by 5 bases, leaving 12 bases between them.

This clone was seen once. The chain combines TRBV5-1 with TRBJ1-1; no reliable D call. The V gene lost 2 bases and the J gene lost 6 bases, with 17 bases spanning the gap. Germline CDR1 and CDR2: SGHRS and YFSETQ. The CDR3 sequence is 15 residues long. Written as DNA, the CDR3 is TGCGCCAGCAGCTTCGGCACAAAGGTCCTGGCTGAAGCTTTCTTT. Encoded protein: CASSFGTKVLAEAFF.

The gene calls are TRBV28 and TRBJ2-5, with 9 bases lining up with TRBD1. V dropped 5 bases and J dropped 0; count of bases not matched to a gene: 10. The CDR3 extends over 17 amino acids. Germline V CDR1 and CDR2: MDHEN, SYDVKM. The DNA for the CDR3 is TGTGCCAGCAGTCCAGACAGGGGGGCTAGGTACCAAGAGACCCAGTACTTC. Amino acid sequence: CASSPDRGARYQETQYF. Looking up the rest from reference TRBV28 and TRBJ2-5 gives the full variable domain: DVKVTQSSRYLVKRTGEKVFLECVQDMDHENMFWYRQDPGLGLRLIYFSYDVKMKEKGDIPEGYSVSREKKERFSLILESASTNQTSMYLCASSPDRGARYQETQYFGPGTRLLVL.

The rearrangement joins TRBV27 to TRBJ1-1, with D unresolved. Germline-derived CDR1 and CDR2 are MNHEY and SMNVEV (reference sequence). The CDR3 length is 13 residues. The germline V and J ends were trimmed by 5 bases and 3 bases, with 10 bases remaining between them. The CDR3 sequence: CASSSPDYTEAFF. In nucleotides, the CDR3 is TGTGCCAGCAGTAGTCCCGACTACACTGAAGCTTTCTTT.

The V gene is TRBV29-1, the J gene TRBJ2-2; weak D call: TRBD1 (6 bases). The germline V gene has CDR1 SQVTM and CDR2 ANQGSEA. V shed 8 bases and J shed 4 bases, with 11 bases lying between them. The CDR3 is made up of 12 amino acids. DNA of the CDR3: TGCAGCTGTTGGACAGTCACCGGGGAGCTGTTTTTT. It yields the protein CSCWTVTGELFF.

The CDR3 sequence: CASGFRIGGSYNEQFF. The DNA for the CDR3 is TGTGCTAGTGGTTTTCGGATCGGGGGTTCCTACAATGAGCAGTTCTTC. The rearrangement links TRBV12-5 to TRBJ2-1; maybe TRBD2 (6 bases). The V end was cut by 3 bases, the J end by 1 base, with 13 bases between. The germline V gene encodes CDR1 LGHNT and CDR2 FRNRAP. There are 16 residues in the CDR3.